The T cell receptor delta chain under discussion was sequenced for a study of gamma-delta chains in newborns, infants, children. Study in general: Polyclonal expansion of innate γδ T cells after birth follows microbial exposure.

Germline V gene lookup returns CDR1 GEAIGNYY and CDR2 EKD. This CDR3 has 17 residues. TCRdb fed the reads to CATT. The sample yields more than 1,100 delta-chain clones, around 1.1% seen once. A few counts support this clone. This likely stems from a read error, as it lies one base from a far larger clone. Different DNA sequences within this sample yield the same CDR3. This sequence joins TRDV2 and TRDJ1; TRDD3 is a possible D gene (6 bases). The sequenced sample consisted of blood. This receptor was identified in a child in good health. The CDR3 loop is CACTALGISLGPDKLIF. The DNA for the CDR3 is TGTGCCTGTACCGCCTTGGGGATTAGTTTGGGTCCCGATAAGCTCATCTTT.